Below, one TCR beta chain is given with its context. What it binds is not known. The sample originates from a study of PD-1 blockade in classical Hodgkin lymphoma. On the study more broadly: The patients were dosed with nivolumab 3 mg/kg, infused intravenously every 2 weeks. Study-wide points: Initiation of nivolumab under 1 year after ASCT led to exclusion of patients. TCR diversity at baseline was reported to be reduced in newly diagnosed patients relative to healthy donors. At C4D1, TCR diversity had climbed significantly for CD4+ cells, though not for CD8+ cells.

There was relapse after autologous stem cell transplantation in every patient, and there was variation in brentuximab vedotin exposure. Clones were sequenced by immunoSEQ multiplex PCR, and TCRdb holds only the in-frame ones, with some missing. The sample lists roughly 150,000 clones; 78% were seen once. CDR3 length: 16 residues. This sample comprised peripheral blood mononuclear cells (PBMCs), obtained before the second cycle of nivolumab. The chain links TRBV21-1 to TRBJ2-7; TRBD1, the D gene given by the table, was not confirmed from the DNA. TRBV21-1 is an annotated pseudogene. The clonotype originates from a human donor with classical Hodgkin lymphoma. The CDR3 sequence: CASSKGSGGAAGEQYF. The CDR3 nucleotides read TGTGCCAGCAGCAAAGGGTCAGGGGGCGCGGCTGGTGAGCAGTACTTC.